This T cell receptor beta chain emerged from a study of chemoradiotherapy in HPV16-positive cancers. CDR1 is ENHRY and CDR2 is SYGVKD in the germline V gene. V shed 5 bases and J 4 bases; nucleotides not matched to a gene: 0. CDR3 length equals 12 residues. TCRdb's table, derived via immunoSEQ multiplex PCR, lists solely in-frame clones and lacks some. The sample comprises about 10,000 clones, roughly two thirds of which are singletons, and 13% to 15% rests with the top ten. J is TRBJ1-1 and V is TRBV10-3; 8 bases agree with TRBD1. The source is a human donor with HPV-associated anogenital cancer. Sampling was done from a patient who underwent chemoradiotherapy. The CDR3 DNA sequence: TGTGCCATCAGTACAGGGGGCACTGAAGCTTTCTTT. This encodes CAISTGGTEAFF.